The subject of this entry is one TCR beta chain. This may arise from a read error, as a much more abundant clone is one base away. The sample comes from a study of T cells after yellow fever vaccination. TCRdb reanalysed the 5' RACE reads using MiXCR and keeps one entry per CDR3 protein. The sample consists of about 20,000 distinct CDR3 sequences, around 5.2% of them appearing once. The CDR3 covers 18 residues. J was trimmed by 0 bases and V by 0 bases; bases with no gene match: 9. Germline CDR1 is SGHTA and CDR2 is FQGNSA. The sample here was PBMCs, either bulk or a sorted T-cell subset (CD4+, CD8+, memory, or dextramer-sorted; not recorded which), taken about 41 days after the first yellow fever vaccination. The rearrangement links TRBV7-2 to TRBJ2-7; the match to TRBD2 covers 9 bases. This receptor was identified in a man aged 18 to 35 who received the YFV17D yellow fever vaccine. CDR3 DNA: TGTGCCAGCAGCTTAGCCCCCGGGGCTAGCGGGGCCTCCTACGAGCAGTACGTC. The encoded protein is CASSLAPGASGASYEQYV.